Listed below are T cell receptor beta chains from one sample, sequenced in a study of blood T cell repertoires in COVID-19. The repertoire was sequenced with immunoSEQ multiplex PCR; TCRdb's copy has only in-frame clones and lacks some. This repertoire shows tens of thousands of clones, 88% found once; its top ten account for about 6%. The sample was peripheral blood. The receptors here all came from a human donor in a cohort sampled during active COVID-19. Both conserved end residues are part of each CDR3. A D gene is named only where the DNA matches it firmly. The size field is filled for only some rows; it gives once, few, many or a size class.

clone_size j_call v_call d_call cdr3_nt cdr3_aa
- TRBJ2-7 TRBV10-2 TRBD2 TGCGCCAGTAGCGGGAGCTCCTACGAGCAGTACTTC CASSGSSYEQYF
- TRBJ2-5 TRBV11-3 - TGTGCCAGCAGCCTGCAGGGGCTGGAAGAGACCCAGTACTTC CASSLQGLEETQYF
- TRBJ1-1 TRBV6-6 - TGTGCCAGCAGTTATGGTCGCCGGGTAAGGAACACTGAAGCTTTCTTT CASSYGRRVRNTEAFF
- TRBJ1-5 TRBV19 TRBD1 TGTGCCAGTAGTAGGGGGACAGGGGGATCGGGCAATCAGCCCCAGCATTTT CASSRGTGGSGNQPQHF
few TRBJ1-5 TRBV2 - TGTGCCAGCAGTGGGCCTTTACAGGACAGTAGGGACCAGCCCCAGCATTTT CASSGPLQDSRDQPQHF
- TRBJ1-2 TRBV6-2/TRBV6-3 - TGTGCCAGCAGTTACTTCGTCGAGTTAAATGGCTACACCTTC CASSYFVELNGYTF
- TRBJ1-2 TRBV2 - TGTGCCAGCAGTGACTGGCGGCCTAACTATGGCTACACCTTC CASSDWRPNYGYTF
- TRBJ2-7 TRBV12-3/TRBV12-4 - TGTGCCAGCAGCACCGCGGGCTACGAGCAGTACTTC CASSTAGYEQYF
once TRBJ1-3 TRBV7-6 - TGTGCCAGCAGCTTAGGAATCGGGAATTTGGCTGGAAACACCATATATTTT CASSLGIGNLAGNTIYF
- TRBJ2-7 TRBV9 TRBD1 TGTGCCAGCAGCCTTACAGGGGGTGGGCCCTCCTACGAGCAGTACTTC CASSLTGGGPSYEQYF
- TRBJ1-2 TRBV15 TRBD1 TGTGCCACCAGCAGAGACAGGACAGGGAACTATGGCTACACCTTC CATSRDRTGNYGYTF
- TRBJ2-7 TRBV9 - TGTGCCAGCAGCGTAGGAGCAGGAACCTACGAGCAGTACTTC CASSVGAGTYEQYF
- TRBJ2-1 TRBV7-6 - TGTGCCAGCAGCTTATCAGGGGGGTTATACAATGAGCAGTTCTTC CASSLSGGLYNEQFF
- TRBJ2-1 TRBV5-1 TRBD2 TGCGCCAGCAGCCCGGGACTAGCGGGGGGGCGGAGCTCCTACAATGAGCAGTTCTTC CASSPGLAGGRSSYNEQFF
- TRBJ2-5 TRBV11-2 - TGTGCCAGCAGCTTAGGACGGGGAGAGGCCCAGTACTTC CASSLGRGEAQYF
- TRBJ2-2 TRBV2 TRBD1 TGTGCCAGCAGTGGCACAGGGGGCCGCACCGGGGAGCTGTTTTTT CASSGTGGRTGELFF
once TRBJ2-5 TRBV9 TRBD2 TGTGCCAGCAGCGCTCTTAGCGGGGGGGCCCGGGAGACCCAGTACTTC CASSALSGGARETQYF
- TRBJ2-7 TRBV6-5 - TGTGCCAGCAGCCGCCGGGAGTCGGGAGAGCAGTACTTC CASSRRESGEQYF
- TRBJ2-5 TRBV5-6 TRBD1 TGTGCCAGCAGCTGGGACAGGGCCCAAGAGACCCAGTACTTC CASSWDRAQETQYF
few TRBJ1-2 TRBV5-4 - TGTGCCAGCAGCCCGAAGGCTCGCGGCGATGGCTACACCTTC CASSPKARGDGYTF
once TRBJ2-2 TRBV12-5 - TGTGCTAGTGGTTCTGACACCGGGGAGCTGTTTTTT CASGSDTGELFF
- TRBJ1-2 TRBV14 - TGTGCCAGCAGCCAACCTATACAGGGTCTGCCCCGTGGCTACACCTTC CASSQPIQGLPRGYTF
few TRBJ2-7 TRBV11-2 - TGTGCCAGCAGCTTAGTAGCCGAGGAGCAGTACTTC CASSLVAEEQYF
once TRBJ2-7 TRBV3-1/TRBV3-2 TRBD2 TGTGCCAGCAGCCAGGCGGGGGGGCGATCCTACGAGCAGTACTTC CASSQAGGRSYEQYF
- TRBJ2-2 TRBV10-3 - TGTGCCATCAAGGCGGCGGACACCGGGGAGCTGTTTTTT CAIKAADTGELFF
- TRBJ1-2 TRBV2 - TGTGCCAGCAGTGCCCAGGGGAGCTATGGCTACACCTTC CASSAQGSYGYTF
- TRBJ2-2 TRBV11-3 TRBD2 TGTGCCAGCAGCTTATTCGGGGGGGCCGGAGTCGGGGAGCTGTTTTTT CASSLFGGAGVGELFF
- TRBJ1-2 TRBV19 TRBD1 TGTGCCAGTAGGCTGGACAGGGGAGCTAACTATGGCTACACCTTC CASRLDRGANYGYTF
- TRBJ1-2 TRBV5-6 - TGTGCCAGCAGCTTGTACAGAGGGGGTGAAGGCTACACCTTC CASSLYRGGEGYTF
- TRBJ2-2 TRBV6-6 TRBD2 TGTGCCAGCAGTTACAGGAGCGGGGGGGCCGGGGAGCTGTTTTTT CASSYRSGGAGELFF
- TRBJ2-5 TRBV27 TRBD2 TGTGCCAGCAGTCCAGCGGGGGGGCAAGAGACCCAGTACTTC CASSPAGGQETQYF
- TRBJ1-5 TRBV2 TRBD1 TGTGCCAGCAGTGGACGGCCCGGGACAGGGCGCAATCAGCCCCAGCATTTT CASSGRPGTGRNQPQHF
- TRBJ1-6 TRBV5-6 - TGTGCCAGCAGCTTGGTGGGTTCGCGGGCGGAGAATTCACCCCTCCACTTT CASSLVGSRAENSPLHF
- TRBJ2-3 TRBV4-1 - TGCGCCAGCAGCCAAGATCCCAACCCGGGGGAGACGCAGTATTTT CASSQDPNPGETQYF
- TRBJ2-7 TRBV6-2/TRBV6-3 - TGTGCCAGCAGTTACTCCCGCTTTCCTCAGGGTGTGGGCGAGCAGTACTTC CASSYSRFPQGVGEQYF
- TRBJ2-1 TRBV6-4 TRBD2 TGTGCCAGCAGTGACGAGGGATCGCGGGGGGGCGATGAGCAGTTCTTC CASSDEGSRGGDEQFF
- TRBJ2-2 TRBV4-3 - TGCGCCAGCAGCCAAGGACCCACTAGGGTCACCGGGGAGCTGTTTTTT CASSQGPTRVTGELFF